This TCR beta chain is drawn from a study of T cells in Graves' hyperthyroidism and ophthalmopathy. There were TCR beta CDR3 regions amplified from RNA transcripts. HTBI primers were employed in a first-round RT-PCR of the TCR CDR3. Each CDR3 protein is one row after TCRdb ran MiXCR on the multiplex PCR reads. The top ten clones hold about 8.9% of a sample with about 52,000 distinct CDR3 sequences, approximately 48% of them seen once. This clonotype was picked up many times. Every diagnosis used clinical symptoms, serum thyroxine and TRAb, thyroid ultrasound and orbital computed tomography. The V end lost 2 bases, the J end lost 2 bases, and 15 bases lay between the germline ends. The CDR3 is 15 amino acids. Germline CDR1 DFQATT, CDR2 SNEGSKA (reference sequence).

The sequenced sample consisted of blood. The genes are TRBV20-1 and TRBJ2-5, with D possibly being TRBD1 (6 bases). The receptor was isolated from a woman aged 50 to 60 with Graves' ophthalmopathy. The CDR3 loop is CSARSHQGLQETQYF. As DNA, the CDR3 is TGCAGTGCTAGATCCCATCAGGGGCTACAAGAGACCCAGTACTTC.